The 30 T cell receptor beta chains below all came from one sample that was sequenced in a study of OX40 agonist ivuxolimab in advanced cancers. Produced via immunoSEQ multiplex PCR; TCRdb's table is partial and in-frame only. The table has 53,000 or so clones, 75% to 85% seen once. The specimen was CD4+ or CD8+ T cells sorted from blood, collected in a trial of the OX40 agonist ivuxolimab. The receptor set was obtained from an adult with an advanced solid tumor such as melanoma, head and neck, liver or kidney cancer.

This clone was found a few times. V gene TRBV6-5 combines with J gene TRBJ1-2; perhaps TRBD1 as D (5 bases). Per the germline V gene, CDR1 is MNHEY and CDR2 is SVGAGI. Trimming cost V 6 bases and J 0 bases, with 14 bases left between them. The CDR3 spans 15 residues. The DNA for the CDR3 is TGTGCCAGCAGCTCCCAGGGAGTCACTAACTATGGCTACACCTTC. Encoded protein: CASSSQGVTNYGYTF.

The CDR3 region is CASSRDHSPSYEQYF. The CDR3 DNA is TGTGCCAGTAGTAGAGACCATTCCCCCTCTTACGAGCAGTACTTC. The V call is TRBV19, the J call TRBJ2-7; D call uncertain. CDR1 and CDR2 (germline): LNHDA, SQIVND (reference sequence). The V gene lost 4 bases and the J gene lost 4 bases, with 17 bases spanning the gap. The CDR3 covers 15 residues.

V gene TRBV11-2 combines with J gene TRBJ2-5; D is uncertain. Between the trimmed V and J ends, which lost 0 bases and 3 bases, there was a span of 5 bases. CDR3 size: 13 residues. Germline CDR1 SGHAT, CDR2 FQNNGV. The DNA for the CDR3 is TGTGCCAGCAGCTTAGACCCGAAAGAGACCCAGTACTTC. Protein product: CASSLDPKETQYF.

The chain carries TRBV30 and TRBJ1-2; D is unclear. With 3 bases removed from V and 6 bases from J, the gap between germline ends came to 14 bases. Germline CDR1 GTSNPN, CDR2 SVGIG (reference sequence). This CDR3 comprises 13 residues. The CDR3 loop reads CAWRFSLGNGYTF. The DNA of the CDR3 is TGTGCCTGGAGATTTTCTTTAGGGAATGGCTACACCTTC.

The table lists this clone with a count of one. V usage is TRBV7-2 and J usage is TRBJ1-1; D possibly corresponds to TRBD1 (5 bases). The CDR3 runs 15 residues. Germline V gene sequence: CDR1 SGHTA, CDR2 FQGNSA. With 1 base removed from V and 11 bases from J, the gap between germline ends came to 20 bases. The CDR3 DNA follows: TGTGCCAGCAGCTTAGGTGGATATGGGGCTAACGGGGCTTTCTTT. It yields the protein CASSLGGYGANGAFF.

The V call is TRBV5-1, the J call TRBJ1-3; 7 bases map to TRBD1. Germline V gives CDR1 SGHRS, CDR2 YFSETQ. The J segment lost 1 base and the V segment lost 4 bases, leaving 2 bases of the junction unmatched. CDR3 length equals 14 residues. As DNA, the CDR3 is TGCGCCAGCAGCACAGGGGATTCTGGAAACACCATATATTTT. Protein: CASSTGDSGNTIYF.

The V and J genes are TRBV6-5 and TRBJ2-7; D is unclear. From germline, CDR1 is MNHEY and CDR2 SVGAGI. V dropped 2 bases and J dropped 4 bases, with 3 bases sitting between them. This CDR3 region has 11 residues. CDR3 residues: CASSYKYEQYF. Written as DNA, the CDR3 is TGTGCCAGCAGTTACAAGTACGAGCAGTACTTC.

The chain employs TRBV2 and TRBJ2-3, with 9 bases matching TRBD2. Germline values: CDR1 SNHLY, CDR2 FYNNEI. V lost 0 bases to trimming and J lost 0 bases; unmatched junction nucleotides: 10. This CDR3 is 19 amino acids long. The CDR3 DNA sequence: TGTGCCAGCAGTGAAGCGCCTCGCGGGAGGGCCCTAAGCACAGATACGCAGTATTTT. Translating gives CASSEAPRGRALSTDTQYF.

This clone was counted between two and nine times. The chain links TRBV19 to TRBJ2-5, with 15 bases aligning to TRBD2. Germline V lookup: CDR1 LNHDA, CDR2 SQIVND (reference sequence). V dropped 1 base and J dropped 5; count of bases not matched to a gene: 5. CDR3 length: 17 residues. The CDR3 sequence is CASSIAGLAGGGETQYF. CDR3 DNA sequence: TGTGCCAGTAGTATAGCCGGACTAGCGGGAGGGGGGGAGACCCAGTACTTC.

By proportion, this clone is medium-sized. The chain links TRBV6-5 to TRBJ1-6; D gene unclear. Per the germline V gene, CDR1 is MNHEY and CDR2 is SVGAGI. Trimming shortened V by 8 bases and J by 9 bases, and 11 bases separated the two germline ends. This CDR3 comprises 12 residues. The CDR3 region has the DNA TGTGCCAGCGGCCGGCAGTCTTCACCCCTCCACTTT. The encoded protein is CASGRQSSPLHF.

The genes are TRBV5-8 and TRBJ2-1, with a tentative D call TRBD2 (7 bases). Germline loops: CDR1 SGHTS, CDR2 YDEGEE. V was pared by 2 bases and J by 4 bases, with 13 bases between. The CDR3 contains 15 residues. This chain's CDR3 is CASSLAEGGYNEQFF. The CDR3 nucleotides are TGTGCCAGCAGCTTAGCCGAGGGGGGGTACAATGAGCAGTTCTTC.

The V gene is TRBV27, the J gene TRBJ1-3; weak D call: TRBD1 (5 bases). The CDR3 has 16 residues. Germline assignment: CDR1 MNHEY and CDR2 SMNVEV (reference sequence). The germline V and J ends were trimmed by 5 bases and 2 bases, with 16 bases remaining between them. This CDR3 reads CASSKGDGRAGNTIYF. The DNA of the CDR3 is TGTGCCAGCAGTAAAGGGGATGGCAGGGCTGGAAACACCATATATTTT.

This sequence joins TRBV11-2 and TRBJ1-5, with unresolved D. Trimming stripped 1 base from V and 7 bases from J, with 8 bases between. Germline V gene data show CDR1 as SGHAT and CDR2 as FQNNGV. CDR3 length: 13 residues. The CDR3 region has the DNA TGTGCCAGCAGCTTAGGTGAGGGACAGCCCCAGCATTTT. As protein: CASSLGEGQPQHF.

The V and J genes are TRBV6-5 and TRBJ1-2, with a weak D call TRBD1 (5 bases). The CDR3 is 12 amino acids. Germline V gene data show CDR1 as MNHEY and CDR2 as SVGAGI. The V end was cut by 10 bases, the J end by 5 bases, with 14 bases between. The CDR3: CATRVGGYGYTF. In DNA form, the CDR3 reads TGTGCCACCCGGGTGGGGGGTTATGGCTACACCTTC.

This chain's CDR3 is CASSEKRGLAEETQYF. The CDR3 region has the DNA TGTGCCAGCAGTGAAAAAAGGGGACTAGCGGAGGAGACCCAGTACTTC. The rearrangement uses TRBV6-1 and TRBJ2-5; TRBD2 aligns across 11 bases. This CDR3 is built from 16 residues. After removal of 2 bases from V and 5 bases from J, the junction contained 7 bases not matched to a gene. Germline CDR1 reads MNHNS; CDR2 reads SASEGT.

CDR3 in DNA: TGCGCCAGCAGCTTGGAGTCGGCTAGCGACGAGCAGTACTTC. Residues: CASSLESASDEQYF. The chain carries TRBV5-1 and TRBJ2-7; maybe TRBD2 (6 bases). Trimming cost V 0 bases and J 5 bases, with 12 bases left between them. This CDR3 contains 14 residues. Germline CDR1 is SGHRS and CDR2 is YFSETQ.

This clone was found once. The V gene is TRBV7-2, the J gene TRBJ2-1; 8 bases agree with TRBD2. J lost 4 bases, V lost 3 bases, and 14 bases had no gene match. The CDR3 is 18 residues long. The germline CDR1 and CDR2 sequences are SGHTA and FQGNSA. CDR3 DNA sequence: TGTGCCAGCAGCTTCCCCAGCGGGGGCCATTCTTCATACAATGAGCAGTTCTTC. Translation gives CASSFPSGGHSSYNEQFF.

The chain joins TRBV7-8 to TRBJ2-6; a possible D gene is TRBD2 (6 bases). The V gene lost 3 bases and the J gene lost 0 bases, with 15 bases spanning the gap. Looked up from germline, CDR1 is SGHVS and CDR2 is FQNEAQ. CDR3 length equals 18 residues. The CDR3 DNA sequence: TGTGCCAGCAGCTTTTCCGCCGGGAGCCTCTCTGGGGCCAACGTCCTGACTTTC. Its protein is CASSFSAGSLSGANVLTF.

Here the CDR3 DNA reads TGTGCCAGCAGCTTGGGAGGAACAACGAATGAGCAGTTCTTC. Translated, it gives CASSLGGTTNEQFF. This sequence joins TRBV11-3 and TRBJ2-1, with D tentatively TRBD2 (6 bases). Germline values: CDR1 SGHNT, CDR2 YENEEA. The CDR3 spans 14 residues. The V and J ends lost 3 bases and 7 bases respectively, with 13 bases between them.

The CDR3 DNA reads as TGTGCCAGCAGCCTCGACGGGAGCTCCTACAATGAGCAGTTCTTC. Protein sequence: CASSLDGSSYNEQFF. The rearrangement links TRBV11-1 to TRBJ2-1; D is perhaps TRBD2 (6 bases). Germline CDR1 and CDR2: SGHAT and FQDESV (reference sequence). The length of the CDR3 is 15 residues. Trimming removed 5 bases at V and 0 bases at J, with 11 bases between.

The rearrangement links TRBV2 to TRBJ1-4; D call uncertain. The ends were cut back, 4 bases at V and 10 bases at J, with 13 bases in the middle. This CDR3 contains 13 residues. Germline CDR1 reads SNHLY; CDR2 reads FYNNEI. The CDR3 region has the DNA TGTGCCAGCAGTGTACTCGCTTCGGGAAAACTGTTTTTT. It specifies CASSVLASGKLFF.

This clone has just one count. The chain links TRBV6-1 to TRBJ1-2, with TRBD1 matching 7 bases. The junction had 8 bases not matched to a gene; V was cut back by 5 bases and J by 5 bases. Per germline, CDR1 MNHNS and CDR2 SASEGT. CDR3 length: 14 residues. The CDR3 DNA sequence: TGTGCCAGCAGTTTGGCCGGGACAGTATATGGCTACACCTTC. Its translation: CASSLAGTVYGYTF.

The rearrangement joins TRBV28 to TRBJ2-3, with TRBD2 matching 9 bases. The CDR3 is 17 residues long. The V and J ends lost 1 base and 0 bases, in that order; junction bases with no gene match: 5. Germline V gene sequence: CDR1 MDHEN, CDR2 SYDVKM. Here the CDR3 reads CASSLLRLADSTDTQYF. The CDR3, as DNA: TGTGCCAGCAGTTTATTGCGACTAGCGGATAGCACAGATACGCAGTATTTT.

The rearrangement joins TRBV10-2 to TRBJ1-6, with a tentative D call TRBD1 (6 bases). Trimming removed 7 bases at V and 5 bases at J, with 12 bases between. The germline CDR1 and CDR2 sequences are WSHSY and SAAADI. This CDR3 is 14 amino acids long. Here the CDR3 reads CASMGTHNNSPLHF. DNA for the CDR3: TGCGCCAGCATGGGGACACATAATAATTCACCCCTCCACTTT.

This chain connects TRBV4-3 to TRBJ2-4; D possibly corresponds to TRBD1 (5 bases). The CDR3 loop spans 19 amino acids. Germline V gene lookup returns CDR1 LGHNA and CDR2 YSLEER. V was shortened by 0 bases and J by 1 base, with 19 bases between the two germline ends. CDR3 region: CASSQDVNRPSGAKNIQYF. As DNA, the CDR3 is TGCGCCAGCAGCCAAGATGTAAACAGGCCCTCAGGGGCCAAAAACATTCAGTACTTC.

This clone was observed once. The V gene is TRBV7-2, the J gene TRBJ2-7, with 9 bases fitting TRBD1. With 2 bases clipped from V and 4 bases from J, the junction kept 6 bases outside the gene matches. The germline V gene encodes CDR1 SGHTA and CDR2 FQGNSA. The length of the CDR3 is 15 residues. In nucleotides, the CDR3 is TGTGCCAGCAGCTTAACTCCGGGACAGGGTTACGAGCAGTACTTC. This translates into CASSLTPGQGYEQYF.

The V call is TRBV19, the J call TRBJ2-5, with TRBD2 matching over 14 bases. The CDR3 runs 13 residues. V gave up 9 bases and J gave up 7 bases; unmatched junction bases: 4. Germline lookup yields CDR1 LNHDA and CDR2 SQIVND (reference sequence). The CDR3 loop is CASSGLAGGTQYF. CDR3 nucleotides: TGTGCCAGCTCCGGACTAGCGGGAGGGACCCAGTACTTC.

This clone was observed a few times. The rearrangement links TRBV28 to TRBJ1-1; D call uncertain. Trimming stripped 3 bases from V and 6 bases from J, with 11 bases between. The CDR3 is 13 residues long. The germline V gene encodes CDR1 MDHEN and CDR2 SYDVKM. The CDR3 spells CASSFPPHPEAFF. CDR3 DNA: TGTGCCAGCAGTTTTCCTCCCCACCCTGAAGCTTTCTTT.

This sequence joins TRBV6-1 and TRBJ1-2, with D uncertain. The CDR3 runs 15 residues. CDR1 and CDR2 (germline): MNHNS, SASEGT. The V gene lost 1 base and the J gene lost 4 bases, with 13 bases spanning the gap. In nucleotides, the CDR3 is TGTGCCAGCAGTGAAGGCGGCAGATTAAGCTATGGCTACACCTTC. Residues: CASSEGGRLSYGYTF.

In the case of this clone: An end of the junction differs from the germline gene, which may be a read error. The chain has TRBV11-3 and TRBJ2-3; D call uncertain. The germline CDR1 and CDR2 sequences are SGHNT and YENEEA. CDR3 length equals 14 residues. As DNA, the CDR3 is TGTACCAGCAGCTTAGCCTCTAGCACAGATACGCAGTATTTT. This encodes CTSSLASSTDTQYF. The whole variable domain, filled in from reference TRBV11-3 and TRBJ2-3, reads EAGVVQSPRYKIIEKKQPVAFWCNPISGHNTLYWYLQNLGQGPELLIRYENEEAVDDSQLPKDRFSAERLKGVDSTLKIQPAELGDSAVYLCTSSLASSTDTQYFGPGTRLTVL.